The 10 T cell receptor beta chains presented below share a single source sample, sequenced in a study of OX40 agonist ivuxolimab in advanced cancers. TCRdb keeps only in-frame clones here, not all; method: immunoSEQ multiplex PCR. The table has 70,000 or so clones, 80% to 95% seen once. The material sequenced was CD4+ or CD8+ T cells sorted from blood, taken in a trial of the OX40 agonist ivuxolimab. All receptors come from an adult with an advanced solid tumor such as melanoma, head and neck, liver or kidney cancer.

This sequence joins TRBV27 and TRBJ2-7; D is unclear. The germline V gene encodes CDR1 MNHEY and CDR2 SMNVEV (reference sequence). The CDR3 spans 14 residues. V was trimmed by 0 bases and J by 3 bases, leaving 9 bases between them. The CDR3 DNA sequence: TGTGCCAGCAGTTTATCCGACAACCTCTACGAGCAGTACTTC. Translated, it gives CASSLSDNLYEQYF.

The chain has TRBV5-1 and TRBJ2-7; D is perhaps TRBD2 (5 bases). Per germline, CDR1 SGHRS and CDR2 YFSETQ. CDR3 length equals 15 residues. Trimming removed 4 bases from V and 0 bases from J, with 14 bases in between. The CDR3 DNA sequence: TGCGCCAGCAGCCTTATAGAGGGAAGCTCCTACGAGCAGTACTTC. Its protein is CASSLIEGSSYEQYF.

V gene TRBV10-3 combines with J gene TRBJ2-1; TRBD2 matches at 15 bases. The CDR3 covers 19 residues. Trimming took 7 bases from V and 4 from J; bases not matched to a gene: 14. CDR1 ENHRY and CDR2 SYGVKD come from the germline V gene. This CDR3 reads CAITRAGTSGGLEYNEQFF. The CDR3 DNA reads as TGTGCCATCACCCGAGCCGGGACTAGCGGGGGGCTGGAGTACAATGAGCAGTTCTTC.

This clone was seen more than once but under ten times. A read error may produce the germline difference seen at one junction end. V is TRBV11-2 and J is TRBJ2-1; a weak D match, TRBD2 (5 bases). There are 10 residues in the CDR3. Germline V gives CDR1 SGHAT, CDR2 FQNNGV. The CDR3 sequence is CASSWGSRVF. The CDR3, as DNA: TGTGCCAGCAGCTGGGGATCGCGGGTCTTC.

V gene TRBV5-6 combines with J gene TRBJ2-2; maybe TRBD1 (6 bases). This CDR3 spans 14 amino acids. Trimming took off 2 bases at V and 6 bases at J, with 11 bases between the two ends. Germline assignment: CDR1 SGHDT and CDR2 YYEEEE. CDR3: CASSFQGNAGELFF. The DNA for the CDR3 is TGTGCCAGCAGCTTTCAGGGGAATGCCGGGGAGCTGTTTTTT. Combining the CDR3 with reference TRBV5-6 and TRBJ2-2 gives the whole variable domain DAGVTQSPTHLIKTRGQQVTLRCSPKSGHDTVSWYQQALGQGPQFIFQYYEEEERQRGNFPDRFSGHQFPNYSSELNVNALLLGDSALYLCASSFQGNAGELFFGEGSRLTVL.

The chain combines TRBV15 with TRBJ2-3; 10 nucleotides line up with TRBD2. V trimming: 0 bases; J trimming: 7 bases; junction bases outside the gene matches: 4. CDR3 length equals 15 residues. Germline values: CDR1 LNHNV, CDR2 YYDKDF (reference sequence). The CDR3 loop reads CATSRDPSGGNTQYF. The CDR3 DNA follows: TGTGCCACCAGCAGAGACCCTAGCGGGGGTAATACGCAGTATTTT.

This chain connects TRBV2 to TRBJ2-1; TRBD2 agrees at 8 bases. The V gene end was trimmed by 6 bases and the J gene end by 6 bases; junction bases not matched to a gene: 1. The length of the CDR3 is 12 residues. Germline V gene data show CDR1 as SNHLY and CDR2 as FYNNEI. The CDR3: CASSGTSNEQFF. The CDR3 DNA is TGTGCCAGCAGCGGGACTAGCAATGAGCAGTTCTTC. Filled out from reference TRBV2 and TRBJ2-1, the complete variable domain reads EPEVTQTPSHQVTQMGQEVILRCVPISNHLYFYWYRQILGQKVEFLVSFYNNEISEKSEIFDDQFSVERPDGSNFTLKIRSTKLEDSAMYFCASSGTSNEQFFGPGTRLTVL.

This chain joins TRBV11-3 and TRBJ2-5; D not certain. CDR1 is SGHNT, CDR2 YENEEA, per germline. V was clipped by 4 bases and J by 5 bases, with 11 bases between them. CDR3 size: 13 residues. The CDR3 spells CASSSPPAETQYF. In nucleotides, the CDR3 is TGTGCCAGCAGCTCACCCCCGGCCGAGACCCAGTACTTC.

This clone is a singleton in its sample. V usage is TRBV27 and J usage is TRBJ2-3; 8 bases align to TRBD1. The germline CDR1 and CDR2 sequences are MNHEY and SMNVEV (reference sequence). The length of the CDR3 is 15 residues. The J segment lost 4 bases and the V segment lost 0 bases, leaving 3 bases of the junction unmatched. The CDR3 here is CASSLSWTGSDTQYF. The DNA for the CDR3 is TGTGCCAGCAGTTTATCGTGGACAGGGTCAGATACGCAGTATTTT.

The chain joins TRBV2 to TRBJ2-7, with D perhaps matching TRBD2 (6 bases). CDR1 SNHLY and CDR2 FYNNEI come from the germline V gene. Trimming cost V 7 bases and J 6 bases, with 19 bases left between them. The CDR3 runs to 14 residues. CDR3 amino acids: CASKPRDFPGEQYF. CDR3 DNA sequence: TGTGCCAGCAAGCCCCGGGACTTCCCAGGCGAGCAGTACTTC.